Detailed here is one T cell receptor beta chain. Germline CDR1 and CDR2: LGHDT and YNNKEL (reference sequence). V was clipped by 1 base and J by 4 bases, with 2 bases between them. The CDR3 extends over 11 amino acids. The record originates from a study of blood T cell repertoires in COVID-19. Method: immunoSEQ multiplex PCR; TCRdb's copy keeps in-frame clones and lacks some. This table has around 290,000 clones, approximately 90% appearing once. The clonotype originates from a woman aged 55-69 years in a cohort exposed to, infected with or recovered from COVID-19 (not recorded which). The rearrangement joins TRBV3-1 (or the pseudogene TRBV3-2) to TRBJ2-7; D unclear. The specimen sequenced was PBMCs or T cells enriched from blood (not recorded which). Written as DNA, the CDR3 is TGTGCCAGCAGCCAAGCGTACGAGCAGTACTTC. Encoded protein: CASSQAYEQYF.